The 3 T cell receptor beta chains presented below share a single source sample, sequenced in a study of blood T cell repertoires in COVID-19. The protocol was immunoSEQ multiplex PCR, while the TCRdb copy is restricted to in-frame clones and leaves out a portion. This sample carries around 360,000 clones, about 87% of them seen once, and the ten largest clones take 1.5% to 2.5%. Input material: PBMCs or T cells enriched from blood (not recorded which). These receptors were collected from a man aged 40-50 years in a cohort exposed to, infected with or recovered from COVID-19 (not recorded which).

Concerning this clone itself: An end of the junction differs from the germline gene, which may be a read error. The genes are TRBV11-2 and TRBJ1-1, with TRBD1 identical over 7 bases. Germline assignment: CDR1 SGHAT and CDR2 FQNNGV. The CDR3 loop spans 13 amino acids. The CDR3 bases are TGTGCCAGCAGGTTAGCAGGGGGCACTGAAGCTTTCTTT. It codes for CASRLAGGTEAFF.

A single count supports this clone. The chain employs TRBV19 and TRBJ1-5, with D uncertain. V was shortened by 5 bases and J by 1 base, with 15 bases between the two germline ends. The germline V gene encodes CDR1 LNHDA and CDR2 SQIVND (reference sequence). CDR3 length: 16 residues. The CDR3 region has the DNA TGTGCCAGTAGTGACCGGGGTCAGGCAAGCAATCAGCCCCAGCATTTT. Translated, it gives CASSDRGQASNQPQHF.

This chain links TRBV10-3 with TRBJ2-7, with 10 bases identical to TRBD1. In germline, CDR1 is ENHRY, CDR2 SYGVKD. The CDR3 length is 14 residues. J lost 0 bases, V lost 6 bases, and 2 bases had no gene match. The CDR3, as DNA: TGTGCCATCAGGGGACAGGGGAGCTCCTACGAGCAGTACTTC. This codes for CAIRGQGSSYEQYF.